This paragraph reports one T cell receptor beta chain. There is no known antigen for this receptor. No base quality information exists; no much larger clone differs at one position. The cohort was made up of about 670 healthy bone marrow donors. Cohort members were all nominally healthy when sampled, although unrecorded immune exposures were likely present. Of the 650 to 750 cohort members, roughly 300 had positive CMV serostatus and 350 to 450 had negative CMV serostatus, and CMV serostatus was not recorded for the donor. Each donor provided a peripheral blood sample, and peripheral blood mononuclear cells were used for TCR beta sequencing. Genomic DNA extraction from the blood cell samples was performed with the Qiagen DNeasy Blood Extraction Kit. This specimen belongs to a study of cytomegalovirus exposure and HLA in healthy donors (dated by TCRdb to the late 2010s). As for the study more broadly: An earlier analysis of several hundred of the donors reported roughly 300 Gb of sequence data and roughly 100 million unique TCR beta sequences from about 179 million T cells. An early release that covered about 600 HLA-typed donors contained approximately 300 gigabases of sequencing data and about 93 million unique TCR sequences. Of the approximately 400 genotyped donors, about 80% fell in the genetic ancestry cluster associated with self-reported Caucasian donors. The study was designed to test whether signatures of past pathogen exposure could be identified by cataloging public T cell receptors. Using immunosequencing, the study profiled T cell repertoires from some 670 subjects and related those repertoires to cytomegalovirus serostatus. A separate validation cohort of roughly 130 different subjects was used in addition to the approximately 700-subject first cohort. To predict cytomegalovirus infection status, the study combined high-throughput TCR immunosequencing, statistical association of individual TCRs with disease status, and machine learning. A later analysis re-examined previously published TCR beta repertoires from more than 650 donors and added high-resolution HLA genotyping to investigate patterns of TCR occurrence. Rather than drawing on any new phenotypic data, the later analysis identified candidate immune exposures from TCR beta sequences and the way those sequences occurred across donors. An earlier analysis of 587 of the donors used high-throughput TCR beta sequencing to judge whether each TCR beta V gene segment behaved as functional or pseudogenic. Donor age, sex, ethnicity and CMV serostatus were collected together with the repertoire data. A later genetic analysis used genome-wide SNP genotypes for about 65% of the roughly 700 donors, treating that subset as a discovery cohort. All discovery cohort repertoires had been generated using a single sequencing platform. Class I and class II HLA loci were covered by the typing at four-digit resolution. The number of typed donors differed by locus: about 620-640 for A, B, C, DRB1 and DQB1; 522 for DQA1; around 580 for DPA1; and around 470 for DPB1. Roughly 5 DR-DQ haplotypes were treated as single units for association and clustering because of strong linkage in the cohort. Across about 370 genotyped donors of the cohort, an average of approximately 220,000 unique TCR beta nucleotide sequences per donor were sequenced, and roughly a sixth of those sequences were non-productive. The investigation overall reported the following: Some IMGT-functional V segments, including TRBV6-2 and TRBV6-3, could not be distinguished by the 87-base-pair reads and were therefore excluded. According to a later genetic analysis, donors in an Asian-associated ancestry cluster had fewer N-insertions in productive TCRs than the approximately 690-donor mean. Correlated functional status among segregating V segments might be attributable to linkage disequilibrium, but an unknown experimental factor could not be ruled out. A further reported finding was that TCR beta sequences accurately predicted the HLA-A and HLA-B alleles for most subjects in the first cohort. A few of the identified cytomegalovirus-associated TCR beta chains were confirmed in vitro to be specific for cytomegalovirus antigens. The only immune exposure information available for the cohort was CMV serostatus. Because counts were too low, some 16 rarely observed V segments, including chromosome 9 orphons, were excluded from the earlier analysis of 587 of the donors. Only TCR beta chains were sequenced in this cohort, and the absence of alpha or paired-chain data limited detectable features. Compared with equally common non-associated chains, HLA-associated TCR beta chains in a later analysis were more clonally expanded and had lower generation probabilities. A total of 164 TCR beta chains were listed by the study as associated with cytomegalovirus. Roughly uniform sequencing depth across donors was assumed in presence/absence analyses, although this assumption may not hold. While some public TCRs were present in many individuals, most TCR sequences turned up only very rarely across donors. According to a later analysis, parvovirus B19, influenza, CMV and Epstein-Barr virus appeared linked to several top co-occurrence clusters. V-gene and J-gene trimming of TCR beta chains was associated with a missense DCLRE1C variant in a later genetic analysis, and the association was replicated in an independent cohort. An earlier analysis of 587 of the donors showed that most TCR beta V segments appeared in productive rearrangements either about 87% or about 30% of the time, which broadly matched IMGT annotations. Specific HLA alleles were associated with 16,951 TCR beta sequences at a false discovery rate of 0.05 in a later analysis. The classifier was reported to diagnose cytomegalovirus status with high specificity and sensitivity in both the original cohort and the validation cohort. Because HLA typing was missing for some donors at each locus, association tests included only the typed subset. Most CMV-associated TCR beta chains appeared to be HLA-restricted in a later analysis, and the HLA associations seemed to be driven largely by CMV exposure. When HLA alleles, especially DR and DQ, strongly co-occurred, TCR associations were difficult to assign to individual alleles. A cluster of highly shared sequence variants was judged likely to be a technical artifact of the sequencing pipeline. The authors suggested that the approach could potentially be extended to other disease states and immunological phenotypes. In a later analysis, the rate of TCR association differed among HLA loci, with DRB1 alleles having the most associated TCRs and HLA-C alleles having the fewest.

Including cysteine and phenylalanine, the CDR3 has 14 amino acids. Left in the record is the CDR3 DNA by itself, 42 bases read in frame from the first base. V is trimmed back by 4 bases and J by 2 bases, and the junction contains 3 bases that no gene match accounts for. From a lookup of the germline V gene (reference sequence), CDR1 and CDR2 are LNHDA and SQIVND. Receptors were amplified or captured by the immunoSEQ multiplex PCR assay. For the multiplex PCR, a mixture combining 60 forward primers for TCR Vbeta segments and 13 reverse primers for TCR Jbeta segments was used. Amplification of the CDR3 region of rearranged TCR beta genes was performed with a multiplex PCR assay on genomic DNA. The Illumina HiSeq System was used to sequence the amplified TCR beta libraries as 87-base-pair reads. In the original analysis: A later analysis counted approximately 76 million unique TCR beta chains across the 550 to 800 repertoires, and 9.5 million to 11 million of these chains were shared by at least two donors. A nearest-neighbor algorithm error-corrected the raw reads and collapsed the reads into unique sequences, merging closely related sequences to remove PCR and sequencing errors. To assign V, D and J gene segments, CDR3 sequences were aligned to IMGT reference sequences. For a sequence to be retained, at least a six-nucleotide match to both a V gene segment and a J gene segment was required. A rearrangement counted as productive if the CDR3 had no stop codons and remained in frame with V and J, and every other rearrangement counted as non-productive. Following IMGT convention, CDR3 was defined as the stretch from the second conserved V-encoded cysteine to the conserved J-encoded phenylalanine. In an earlier analysis of approximately 590 of the donors, sequences lacking an unambiguous match to a single V gene segment were excluded. In an earlier analysis of roughly 600 of the donors, a V segment was called functional when productive rearrangements were above 56.7%, and segregating when the standard deviation between donors exceeded 5%. A statistical classification framework was built to diagnose cytomegalovirus status from the catalog of TCR beta chain sequences. A later analysis assigned V and J genes by comparing TCR nucleotide sequences with IMGT/GENE-DB human TR gene sequences. In a later analysis, CDR3 sequences and most-parsimonious VDJ recombination scenarios were assigned using the TCRdist pipeline. In a later analysis, each TCR beta chain was defined by its CDR3 amino acid sequence together with its V-gene family, and reads lacking a unique V-gene family were excluded. In a later analysis, some 600 highly shared, low-generation-probability nucleotide sequences were removed to address suspected cross-contamination and a sequencing artifact. In a later analysis, a clonal expansion index was calculated for each public chain from normalized within-repertoire ranks of inferred template counts. A later analysis computed generation probabilities with a VDJ recombination model fitted to out-of-frame rearrangements, and checked the results against IGoR. In a later analysis, TCR-TCR, TCR-HLA and TCR-CMV co-occurrence was scored with hypergeometric tests, and a repertoire-size bias correction was applied to TCR pairs. In a later analysis, false discovery rates were estimated by permuting HLA or CMV assignments 20 times. In a later analysis, co-occurring TCRs were grouped using DBSCAN, and TCRdist sequence similarity was added for clustering within HLA-allele-positive subsets. Repertoires with fewer than 30,000 or more than 120,000 public chains were left out of co-occurrence clustering, as were about five repertoires with anomalous nucleotide sharing. What TCRdb holds here is the immuneACCESS table cut down to in-frame rearrangements. Part of the clones is not present; checked against another copy, under half of the missing clones reflect an unresolved V gene, and the others are unexplained. V, J and clone size are those of that table, while D and trimming were read from the DNA. The sample includes about 230,000 clones, with more than 70% observed a single time. The top ten clones comprise 1% to 1.5% of the sample.

The rearrangement joined TRBV19 to TRBJ2-7; TRBD2 agrees with 9 junctional bases. This receptor was identified in a human donor in good health. Specimen: PBMCs. CDR3 reads: CASSKTSGPYEQYF. The DNA sequence is given as TGTGCCAGTAGTAAAACTAGCGGGCCCTACGAGCAGTACTTC. The CDR3, completed at both ends by the reference TRBV19 and TRBJ2-7 genes, gives the full variable domain DGGITQSPKYLFRKEGQNVTLSCEQNLNHDAMYWYRQDPGQGLRLIYYSQIVNDFQKGDIAEGYSVSREKKESFPLTVTSAQKNPTAFYLCASSKTSGPYEQYFGPGTRLTVT.